This T cell receptor beta chain was observed in a study of blood T cells in healthy people across ages. Peripheral blood from each donor was collected in a volume of 9.5 to 10 milliliters. This clonotype was observed a handful of times. Its antigen is undetermined. With a J-beta primer mix and a sample-barcoded 5' primer, a second PCR ran roughly 6 to 11 cycles. TCRdb itself ran the 5' RACE reads through MiXCR, one entry per CDR3 protein. The sample yields about 1.4 million distinct CDR3 sequences, roughly 60% seen once. Whole-study findings and limits: The study found TCR beta diversity correlated strongly with naive T cell percentage. Long-lived and aged donors differed, with more naive CD4+ cells and higher diversity in the long-lived.

The CDR3 has 14 residues. V lost 0 bases and J lost 1, with 7 bases in between. The V gene's germline CDR1 is LNHNV and CDR2 YYDKDF (reference sequence). Sequenced sample: blood. The clonotype originates from a young man in good health. This chain connects TRBV15 to TRBJ2-7, with D perhaps matching TRBD1 (5 bases). This CDR3 is CATSRDKGSYEQYF. CDR3 coding DNA: TGTGCCACCAGCAGAGATAAGGGGTCCTACGAGCAGTACTTC.